These T cell receptor beta chains were read from a single sample in a study of Ad26.COV2.S vaccination and SARS-CoV-2 variants. Generated by immunoSEQ multiplex PCR, the TCRdb table keeps only in-frame clones and is missing some. This sample has a few hundred thousand clones, with approximately 88% found just once. Sequences were derived from peripheral blood, sampled in a trial of Ad26.COV2.S vaccine versus placebo. All receptors derive from a person aged 18-60 years who received the Ad26.COV2.S COVID-19 vaccine or a placebo. CDR3s include the opening cysteine and the closing phenylalanine or tryptophan. A D gene is named only where the DNA matches it firmly.

TRBV20-1,TRBJ2-3,.,CSATSADTQYF,TGCAGTGCTACCTCGGCGGATACGCAGTATTTT
TRBV7-3,TRBJ1-1,.,CASSLEPGNTEAFF,TGTGCCAGCAGCTTAGAGCCAGGGAACACTGAAGCTTTCTTT
TRBV29-1,TRBJ2-7,TRBD1,CSVRIPGQTYEQYF,TGCAGCGTTCGGATACCGGGACAGACCTACGAGCAGTACTTC
TRBV4-1,TRBJ2-1,.,CASSQDGKNRGYNEQFF,TGCGCCAGCAGCCAAGATGGTAAGAACAGAGGGTACAATGAGCAGTTCTTC
TRBV6-2/TRBV6-3,TRBJ2-1,.,CASSLLVHNEQFF,TGTGCCAGCAGCTTACTGGTCCACAATGAGCAGTTCTTC
TRBV5-1,TRBJ2-5,TRBD2,CASSFSLTGGRQETQYF,TGCGCCAGCAGCTTTTCTCTGACGGGGGGGCGTCAAGAGACCCAGTACTTC
TRBV20-1,TRBJ1-5,.,CRGNHGQPQHF,TGCAGGGGAAATCATGGTCAGCCCCAGCATTTT
TRBV27,TRBJ2-7,.,CASSLSMGVDEQYF,TGTGCCAGCAGTTTATCCATGGGAGTAGACGAGCAGTACTTC
TRBV28,TRBJ1-3,.,CASSWSGDGNTIYF,TGTGCCAGCAGTTGGTCGGGGGACGGAAACACCATATATTTT
TRBV28,TRBJ2-3,.,CASSSNIPGPGRTDTQYF,TGTGCCAGCAGTTCAAATATACCGGGACCGGGACGCACAGATACGCAGTATTTT
TRBV10-3,TRBJ2-7,TRBD1,CAISLGQSSYEQYF,TGTGCCATCAGCTTGGGACAGTCCTCCTACGAGCAGTACTTC
TRBV23-1,TRBJ1-6,TRBD1,CASSQTGQGSSPLHF,TGCGCCAGCAGTCAAACGGGACAGGGAAGTTCACCCCTCCACTTT
TRBV12-5,TRBJ2-3,.,CASGATASTDTQYF,TGTGCTAGTGGGGCGACAGCCTCCACAGATACGCAGTATTTT